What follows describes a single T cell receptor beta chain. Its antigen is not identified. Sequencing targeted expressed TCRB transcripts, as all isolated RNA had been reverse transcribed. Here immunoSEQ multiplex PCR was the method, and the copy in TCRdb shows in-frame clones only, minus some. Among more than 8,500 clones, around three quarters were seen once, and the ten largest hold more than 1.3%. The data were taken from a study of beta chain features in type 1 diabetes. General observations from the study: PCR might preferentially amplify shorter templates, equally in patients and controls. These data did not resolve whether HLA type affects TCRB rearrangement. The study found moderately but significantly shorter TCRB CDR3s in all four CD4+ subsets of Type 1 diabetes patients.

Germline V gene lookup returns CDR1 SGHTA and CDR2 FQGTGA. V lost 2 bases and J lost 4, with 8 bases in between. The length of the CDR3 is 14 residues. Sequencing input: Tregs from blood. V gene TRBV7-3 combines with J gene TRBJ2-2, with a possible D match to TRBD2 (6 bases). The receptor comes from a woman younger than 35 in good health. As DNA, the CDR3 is TGTGCCAGCAGCTTATACGGGGGCACCGGGGAGCTGTTTTTT. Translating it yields CASSLYGGTGELFF.